This passage covers 26 T cell receptor beta chains from one sample sequenced in a study of shared clonotypes between healthy human individuals. Clones were sequenced by immunoSEQ multiplex PCR, and TCRdb holds only the in-frame ones, with some missing. The sample shows 2 million to 2.5 million clones, approximately 94% of them seen only once. The sequenced sample was naive CD4+ T cells sorted from blood. The subset denotes: CD45RA+ positively selected. The receptors were gathered from a young man in good health.

This clone has a single count. The chain joins TRBV4-1 to TRBJ2-1; 11 bases agree with TRBD2. This CDR3 contains 18 residues. V trimming: 4 bases; J trimming: 3 bases; junction bases outside the gene matches: 11. In germline, CDR1 is MGHRA, CDR2 YSYEKL. As DNA, the CDR3 is TGCGCCAGCAGCCCTCGCCTAGCGGGAGGCCACCTCTACAATGAGCAGTTCTTC. This sequence encodes CASSPRLAGGHLYNEQFF.

The rearrangement uses TRBV28 and TRBJ2-1; no reliable D call. Looked up from germline, CDR1 is MDHEN and CDR2 is SYDVKM. The CDR3 covers 13 residues. CDR3 region: CALGPNSYNEQFF. CDR3 nucleotides: TGTGCGTTGGGCCCTAACTCCTACAATGAGCAGTTCTTC.

The rearrangement uses TRBV10-2 and TRBJ2-6; D ambiguous. Germline-derived CDR1 and CDR2 are WSHSY and SAAADI. V dropped 3 bases and J dropped 2 bases, with 2 bases sitting between them. The CDR3 length is 13 residues. This CDR3 is CASSDAGANVLTF. DNA for the CDR3: TGCGCCAGCAGTGATGCTGGGGCCAACGTCCTGACTTTC.

This chain uses TRBV2 with TRBJ2-5; 9 bases agree with TRBD1. The V segment lost 3 bases and the J segment 5 bases; nucleotides outside the gene matches: 7. CDR1 and CDR2 (germline): SNHLY, FYNNEI. This CDR3 has 15 amino acids. The CDR3, as DNA: TGTGCCAGCAGTGATATTACAGGGGGCCAGGAGACCCAGTACTTC. Amino acid sequence: CASSDITGGQETQYF. The variable domain in full, with the rest retrieved from reference TRBV2 and TRBJ2-5, is EPEVTQTPSHQVTQMGQEVILRCVPISNHLYFYWYRQILGQKVEFLVSFYNNEISEKSEIFDDQFSVERPDGSNFTLKIRSTKLEDSAMYFCASSDITGGQETQYFGPGTRLLVL.

Only one count was recorded for this clone. V is TRBV18 and J is TRBJ2-7, with a weak D call TRBD1 (6 bases). Germline CDR1 KGHSH, CDR2 LQKENI. V lost 5 bases and J 2 bases, leaving 10 bases between the germline ends. CDR3 size: 13 residues. The CDR3 DNA reads as TGTGCCAGCTCAGACAGGACCCCCTACGAGCAGTACTTC. Translated: CASSDRTPYEQYF.

The chain carries TRBV28 and TRBJ1-5; D remains ambiguous. The germline gives CDR1 MDHEN, CDR2 SYDVKM. The V end was cut by 7 bases, the J end by 4 bases, with 11 bases between. This CDR3 region has 13 residues. This CDR3 is CASTRPGNQPQHF. DNA of the CDR3: TGTGCCAGCACCCGCCCCGGTAATCAGCCCCAGCATTTT. Full variable domain (outside the CDR3, taken from reference TRBV28 and TRBJ1-5): DVKVTQSSRYLVKRTGEKVFLECVQDMDHENMFWYRQDPGLGLRLIYFSYDVKMKEKGDIPEGYSVSREKKERFSLILESASTNQTSMYLCASTRPGNQPQHFGDGTRLSIL.

The chain combines TRBV5-1 with TRBJ2-1, with 8 bases matching TRBD2. Germline V gives CDR1 SGHRS, CDR2 YFSETQ. This CDR3 contains 16 residues. V dropped 2 bases and J dropped 0; count of bases not matched to a gene: 4. In DNA, the CDR3 is TGCGCCAGCAGCTTCTTAGCGGGGAGCTCCTACAATGAGCAGTTCTTC. This encodes CASSFLAGSSYNEQFF. Filled out from reference TRBV5-1 and TRBJ2-1, the complete variable domain reads KAGVTQTPRYLIKTRGQQVTLSCSPISGHRSVSWYQQTPGQGLQFLFEYFSETQRNKGNFPGRFSGRQFSNSRSEMNVSTLELGDSALYLCASSFLAGSSYNEQFFGPGTRLTVL.

The rearrangement uses TRBV19 and TRBJ1-3; D remains unclear. The CDR3 has 16 amino acids. The germline CDR1 and CDR2 sequences are LNHDA and SQIVND (reference sequence). Trimming shortened V by 1 base and J by 0 bases, and 10 bases separated the two germline ends. The CDR3 DNA is TGTGCCAGTAGTATAGGCGCCCGGGACTCTGGAAACACCATATATTTT. Its translation is CASSIGARDSGNTIYF.

The chain combines TRBV4-3 with TRBJ2-5; TRBD1 is a possible D gene (7 bases). The CDR3 is 16 amino acids. From germline, CDR1 is LGHNA and CDR2 YSLEER. V gave up 0 bases and J gave up 3 bases, with 14 bases separating them. The CDR3 DNA is TGCGCCAGCAGCCAAGATTACCCAGGGGGGAAAGAGACCCAGTACTTC. It encodes CASSQDYPGGKETQYF.

CDR3 loop: CASSLELAGGHEQYF. CDR3 nucleotide sequence: TGTGCCAGCAGCTTAGAACTAGCGGGAGGGCACGAGCAGTACTTC. This sequence joins TRBV7-2 and TRBJ2-7, with 13 nucleotides matching TRBD2. The CDR3 extends over 15 amino acids. CDR1 is SGHTA and CDR2 is FQGNSA in the germline V gene. The V segment lost 1 base and the J segment 5 bases; nucleotides outside the gene matches: 2.

This rearrangement joins TRBV5-1 to TRBJ2-5; 10 nucleotides agree with TRBD1. Germline V gene data show CDR1 as SGHRS and CDR2 as YFSETQ. With V trimmed by 4 bases and J by 4 bases, 10 bases remained unmatched. The CDR3 spans 16 residues. In DNA form, the CDR3 reads TGCGCCAGCAGCCCCGGACACGGGGACAGGGGAGAGACCCAGTACTTC. This codes for CASSPGHGDRGETQYF. Together with reference TRBV5-1 and TRBJ2-5, the CDR3 gives the full variable domain: KAGVTQTPRYLIKTRGQQVTLSCSPISGHRSVSWYQQTPGQGLQFLFEYFSETQRNKGNFPGRFSGRQFSNSRSEMNVSTLELGDSALYLCASSPGHGDRGETQYFGPGTRLLVL.

The chain couples TRBV7-9 to TRBJ2-2; a weak D match, TRBD2 (6 bases). The CDR3 loop spans 12 amino acids. Germline V gene sequence: CDR1 SEHNR, CDR2 FQNEAQ (reference sequence). The V end was cut by 8 bases, the J end by 4 bases, with 8 bases between. The CDR3 coding sequence is TGTGCCAGCGCCGGGGGCACCGGGGAGCTGTTTTTT. Its protein product is CASAGGTGELFF.

The J gene is TRBJ2-7, the V gene TRBV19, with 8 nucleotides matching TRBD1. This CDR3 contains 14 residues. Germline V gene lookup returns CDR1 LNHDA and CDR2 SQIVND (reference sequence). V lost 1 base, J lost 5 bases, and 4 bases stayed unmatched. The CDR3 here is CASSIGGTGNEQYF. The CDR3 DNA is TGTGCCAGTAGTATAGGCGGGACAGGCAACGAGCAGTACTTC.

There are a few counts of this clone. CDR3: CASSLGATYGYTF. CDR3 sequence (DNA): TGTGCCAGTAGCCTAGGCGCGACCTATGGCTACACCTTC. The V gene is TRBV19, the J gene TRBJ1-2; the D is unclear. There are 13 residues in the CDR3. Trimming removed 6 bases at V and 4 bases at J, with 12 bases between. The germline gives CDR1 LNHDA, CDR2 SQIVND (reference sequence). Together with reference TRBV19 and TRBJ1-2, the CDR3 gives the full variable domain: DGGITQSPKYLFRKEGQNVTLSCEQNLNHDAMYWYRQDPGQGLRLIYYSQIVNDFQKGDIAEGYSVSREKKESFPLTVTSAQKNPTAFYLCASSLGATYGYTFGSGTRLTVV.

This clone was seen only once. This rearrangement joins TRBV6-1 to TRBJ1-3; no firm D call. This CDR3 has 14 amino acids. Germline values: CDR1 MNHNS, CDR2 SASEGT. Trimming took off 0 bases at V and 8 bases at J, with 11 bases between the two ends. CDR3 region: CASSEALIGDTIYF. For the CDR3, the DNA is TGTGCCAGCAGTGAAGCATTAATCGGGGACACCATATATTTT.

V and J are TRBV11-2 and TRBJ2-5, with D tentatively TRBD1 or TRBD2 (5 bases each). Germline V gene data show CDR1 as SGHAT and CDR2 as FQNNGV. CDR3 length: 14 amino acids. Trimming shortened V by 4 bases and J by 5 bases, and 14 bases separated the two germline ends. The CDR3 sequence is CASSSSGWGETQYF. The CDR3 region has the DNA TGTGCCAGCAGCTCTTCGGGTTGGGGGGAGACCCAGTACTTC.

The gene calls are TRBV5-4 and TRBJ2-3; 12 positions agree with TRBD1. V shed 4 bases, J shed 3 bases, and the junction held 6 bases outside the gene matches. Per germline, CDR1 SGHNT and CDR2 YYREEE (reference sequence). The CDR3 consists of 16 residues. CDR3 protein: CASSGGTGGATDTQYF. The DNA for the CDR3 is TGTGCCAGCAGCGGCGGGACAGGGGGCGCGACAGATACGCAGTATTTT.

As regards this clone: Other DNA sequences in this sample translate to the same CDR3. The rearrangement joins TRBV5-1 to TRBJ1-3; 9 bases map to TRBD1. Per germline, CDR1 SGHRS and CDR2 YFSETQ. The CDR3 consists of 16 residues. With V trimmed by 4 bases and J by 0 bases, 5 bases remained unmatched. The CDR3 spells CASSAGQGSSGNTIYF. The CDR3 DNA follows: TGCGCCAGCAGCGCCGGACAGGGGAGCTCTGGAAACACCATATATTTT.

The chain combines TRBV19 with TRBJ2-2; possibly TRBD1 for D (5 bases). Trimming stripped 3 bases from V and 6 bases from J, with 8 bases between. The germline V gene has CDR1 LNHDA and CDR2 SQIVND (reference sequence). The CDR3 has 13 amino acids. CDR3 amino acids: CASSIGHPGELFF. CDR3 DNA sequence: TGTGCCAGTAGTATTGGACATCCCGGGGAGCTGTTTTTT.

The CDR3 is CASVGGKAGSSYEQYF. The CDR3, as DNA: TGTGCCAGCGTGGGAGGGAAAGCGGGGAGCTCCTACGAGCAGTACTTC. The V and J genes are TRBV28 and TRBJ2-7; 7 bases fit TRBD2. Germline V CDR1 and CDR2: MDHEN, SYDVKM. This CDR3 has 16 residues. V trimming: 8 bases; J trimming: 0 bases; junction bases outside the gene matches: 13.

V and J are TRBV7-2 and TRBJ2-7, with D hard to call. V gave up 2 bases and J gave up 5 bases, with 4 bases separating them. The CDR3 loop spans 11 amino acids. CDR1 and CDR2 (germline): SGHTA, FQGNSA. The CDR3 protein is CASSLLHEQYF. CDR3 coding DNA: TGTGCCAGCAGCTTACTCCACGAGCAGTACTTC.

The chain employs TRBV5-1 and TRBJ2-2, with TRBD1 matching 7 bases. Looked up from germline, CDR1 is SGHRS and CDR2 is YFSETQ. The CDR3 extends over 15 amino acids. Germline trimming cut 0 bases from V and 3 bases from J; bases unmatched to any gene: 2. CDR3 residues: CASSLDTGDTGELFF. For the CDR3, the DNA is TGCGCCAGCAGCTTGGATACAGGGGACACCGGGGAGCTGTTTTTT.

This clone has only one observation. This chain joins TRBV7-9 and TRBJ2-4, with a weak D call TRBD1 (5 bases). Trimming removed 8 bases from V and 3 bases from J, with 17 bases in between. The germline V gene has CDR1 SEHNR and CDR2 FQNEAQ (reference sequence). CDR3 length: 15 amino acids. The CDR3 nucleotides read TGTGCCAGCGGGAAAGGGCAGGGTGACAAAAACATTCAGTACTTC. Residues: CASGKGQGDKNIQYF.

The J gene is TRBJ2-3, the V gene TRBV7-2; 13 bases map to TRBD2. This CDR3 region has 16 residues. Germline CDR1 SGHTA, CDR2 FQGNSA. The V gene end was trimmed by 1 base and the J gene end by 6 bases; junction bases not matched to a gene: 4. CDR3 residues: CASSLVLLAGGDTQYF. DNA for the CDR3: TGTGCCAGCAGCTTAGTGCTACTAGCGGGGGGGGATACGCAGTATTTT.

This clone was seen just once. Other nucleotide sequences from this sample produce the same CDR3. The rearrangement joins TRBV5-1 to TRBJ2-3; D gene uncertain. Germline V CDR1 and CDR2: SGHRS, YFSETQ. V was shortened by 4 bases and J by 6 bases, with 9 bases between the two germline ends. The CDR3 consists of 12 residues. CDR3 region: CASSPPTDTQYF. DNA of the CDR3: TGCGCCAGCAGCCCACCTACGGATACGCAGTATTTT. The full variable domain, in which reference TRBV5-1 and TRBJ2-3 provide the parts outside the CDR3, is KAGVTQTPRYLIKTRGQQVTLSCSPISGHRSVSWYQQTPGQGLQFLFEYFSETQRNKGNFPGRFSGRQFSNSRSEMNVSTLELGDSALYLCASSPPTDTQYFGPGTRLTVL.

J is TRBJ1-5 and V is TRBV4-3; D unclear. CDR3 size: 14 residues. Trimming shortened V by 0 bases and J by 5 bases, and 8 bases separated the two germline ends. Germline loops: CDR1 LGHNA, CDR2 YSLEER. The DNA of the CDR3 is TGCGCCAGCAGCCAAGATATAGGCCATCAGCCCCAGCATTTT. Amino acid sequence: CASSQDIGHQPQHF.